Listed here are 17 T cell receptor beta chains from one sample, sequenced in a study of blood T cell repertoires in COVID-19. Libraries were prepared by immunoSEQ multiplex PCR; TCRdb keeps only in-frame clonotypes and omits some of them. The table lists about 83,000 clones, 70% to 90% of them singletons, with around 7.8% in the top ten. Material: peripheral blood. These receptors came from an elderly man with active or convalescent COVID-19.

The chain is built from TRBV5-1 and TRBJ2-7, with TRBD2 identical over 13 bases. The V segment lost 6 bases and the J segment 0 bases; nucleotides outside the gene matches: 6. Germline CDR1 reads SGHRS; CDR2 reads YFSETQ. CDR3 size: 16 residues. The CDR3 DNA reads as TGCGCCAGCAATGGGACTAGCGGGGTAAGCTCCTACGAGCAGTACGTC. This sequence encodes CASNGTSGVSSYEQYV.

The chain has TRBV28 and TRBJ2-2; maybe TRBD1 (5 bases). Trimming cost V 7 bases and J 0 bases, with 6 bases left between them. Germline CDR1 is MDHEN and CDR2 is SYDVKM. The CDR3 contains 13 residues. In nucleotides, the CDR3 is TGTGCCAGCATAGGGGCGAACACCGGGGAGCTGTTTTTT. It yields the protein CASIGANTGELFF.

This rearrangement joins TRBV19 to TRBJ1-4; the match to TRBD1 covers 11 bases. The junction had 5 bases not matched to a gene; V was cut back by 10 bases and J by 7 bases. The CDR3 consists of 13 residues. In germline, CDR1 is LNHDA, CDR2 SQIVND (reference sequence). The CDR3 nucleotides read TGTGCCACGGGGACAGGGGGAATTGAAAAACTGTTTTTT. This gives the protein CATGTGGIEKLFF.

CDR3 protein: CASSTGRNEQFF. The CDR3 DNA is TGTGCCAGCAGTACTGGGAGGAATGAGCAGTTCTTC. The rearrangement uses TRBV11-3 and TRBJ2-1, with D maybe TRBD2 (6 bases). CDR1 and CDR2 (germline): SGHNT, YENEEA. Trimming took 6 bases from V and 7 from J, leaving 10 bases between them. CDR3 length: 12 residues.

This chain connects TRBV11-3 to TRBJ2-1, with 7 positions matching TRBD1. Trimming cost V 5 bases and J 9 bases; bases outside gene matches: 13. Germline V gene sequence: CDR1 SGHNT, CDR2 YENEEA. This CDR3 comprises 15 residues. CDR3 bases: TGTGCCAGCAGCCTGGGACAGACGACCAAGGCTGAGCAGTTCTTC. Amino acids: CASSLGQTTKAEQFF.

V gene TRBV18 combines with J gene TRBJ2-3; no reliable D call. V lost 3 bases to trimming and J lost 6 bases, with 4 bases between them. There are 11 residues in the CDR3. Germline V gene sequence: CDR1 KGHSH, CDR2 LQKENI. CDR3 in amino acids: CASSPADTQYF. Written as DNA, the CDR3 is TGTGCCAGCTCACCCGCGGATACGCAGTATTTT.

V and J are TRBV5-1 and TRBJ2-1, with 9 bases lining up with TRBD2. V lost 4 bases and J lost 8; bases outside the gene matches: 13. CDR3 size: 16 residues. Germline loops: CDR1 SGHRS, CDR2 YFSETQ. CDR3 amino acids: CASSIMTSGPGDEQFF. As DNA, the CDR3 is TGCGCCAGCAGCATCATGACTAGCGGACCTGGGGATGAGCAGTTCTTC.

V and J are TRBV5-1 and TRBJ2-5; 7 bases align to TRBD1. The junction had 4 bases not matched to a gene; V was cut back by 1 base and J by 1 base. CDR3 length equals 15 residues. Germline loops: CDR1 SGHRS, CDR2 YFSETQ. The CDR3 loop reads CASSLLGGSQETQYF. CDR3 DNA sequence: TGCGCCAGCAGCTTGTTAGGGGGCTCCCAAGAGACCCAGTACTTC.

This clone was counted a few times. This sequence joins TRBV19 and TRBJ1-2, with 7 bases lining up with TRBD1. There are 14 residues in the CDR3. Looked up from germline, CDR1 is LNHDA and CDR2 is SQIVND (reference sequence). The V gene end was trimmed by 5 bases and the J gene end by 4 bases; junction bases not matched to a gene: 7. The CDR3 region has the DNA TGTGCCAGTAGTGAAAGGACAGGCTCCTATGGCTACACCTTC. Translating it yields CASSERTGSYGYTF.

V usage is TRBV30 and J usage is TRBJ1-2; 10 bases are a match to TRBD1. The trim removed 2 bases at V and 7 bases at J, leaving 10 bases unmatched. The germline V gene encodes CDR1 GTSNPN and CDR2 SVGIG (reference sequence). The CDR3 loop spans 15 amino acids. CDR3 nucleotides: TGTGCCTGGAGTCGCAGACAGGGGGCTTCAGGTGGCTACACCTTC. Residues: CAWSRRQGASGGYTF.

The chain is built from TRBV18 and TRBJ2-5; 9 positions agree with TRBD1. Per the germline V gene, CDR1 is KGHSH and CDR2 is LQKENI. V shed 5 bases and J 3 bases; nucleotides not matched to a gene: 7. The CDR3 sequence is 15 residues long. CDR3 loop: CASSFTGGGEETQYF. CDR3 sequence (DNA): TGTGCCAGCTCATTCACAGGGGGCGGTGAAGAGACCCAGTACTTC.

The chain links TRBV28 to TRBJ2-4; a weak D match, TRBD2 (6 bases). This CDR3 has 16 amino acids. V lost 3 bases and J lost 0, with 12 bases in between. Germline CDR1 and CDR2: MDHEN and SYDVKM. The CDR3 DNA sequence: TGTGCCAGCAGTTTCGGCGGGACCCTAGCCAAAAACATTCAGTACTTC. Translation gives CASSFGGTLAKNIQYF.

The rearrangement links TRBV11-3 to TRBJ2-1, with a tentative D call TRBD2 (5 bases). The germline V gene encodes CDR1 SGHNT and CDR2 YENEEA. CDR3 length: 12 residues. The V gene lost 5 bases and the J gene lost 5 bases, with 7 bases spanning the gap. CDR3 coding DNA: TGTGCCAGCAGCGCACTAGACAATGAGCAGTTCTTC. It translates to CASSALDNEQFF. Filled out from reference TRBV11-3 and TRBJ2-1, the complete variable domain reads EAGVVQSPRYKIIEKKQPVAFWCNPISGHNTLYWYLQNLGQGPELLIRYENEEAVDDSQLPKDRFSAERLKGVDSTLKIQPAELGDSAVYLCASSALDNEQFFGPGTRLTVL.

The chain carries TRBV2 and TRBJ2-2, with D tentatively TRBD2 (5 bases). Trimming removed 3 bases at V and 0 bases at J, with 11 bases between. Per the germline V gene, CDR1 is SNHLY and CDR2 is FYNNEI. The CDR3 consists of 16 residues. DNA for the CDR3: TGTGCCAGCAGTGAGGACTCCACATCGAACACCGGGGAGCTGTTTTTT. Residues: CASSEDSTSNTGELFF. Full variable domain (missing parts from reference TRBV2 and TRBJ2-2): EPEVTQTPSHQVTQMGQEVILRCVPISNHLYFYWYRQILGQKVEFLVSFYNNEISEKSEIFDDQFSVERPDGSNFTLKIRSTKLEDSAMYFCASSEDSTSNTGELFFGEGSRLTVL.

This clone appeared a single time. This chain uses TRBV5-5 with TRBJ1-5, with 9 bases that match TRBD1. Germline CDR1 SGHKS, CDR2 YYEKEE (reference sequence). The J segment lost 4 bases and the V segment lost 4 bases, leaving 6 bases of the junction unmatched. This CDR3 has 15 amino acids. The CDR3 loop reads CASSPTGGSNQPQHF. For the CDR3, the DNA is TGTGCCAGCAGCCCTACAGGGGGCTCGAATCAGCCCCAGCATTTT.

This clone appeared a single time. The chain uses TRBV19 and TRBJ1-5; 8 nucleotides agree with TRBD1. The CDR3 is 15 amino acids. J lost 4 bases, V lost 5 bases, and 7 bases had no gene match. The germline gives CDR1 LNHDA, CDR2 SQIVND (reference sequence). CDR3 sequence: CASSGDRGRNQPQHF. DNA of the CDR3: TGTGCCAGTAGTGGCGACAGGGGTCGGAATCAGCCCCAGCATTTT.

The chain joins TRBV19 to TRBJ2-3, with 11 bases matching TRBD2. V was pared by 5 bases and J by 6 bases, with 10 bases of the junction left unmatched. Germline CDR1 reads LNHDA; CDR2 reads SQIVND (reference sequence). The CDR3 totals 16 residues. The CDR3 loop is CASSPISGRGEDTQYF. The CDR3 DNA reads as TGTGCCAGTAGTCCCATTAGCGGGAGGGGGGAGGATACGCAGTATTTT.